This is a list of T cell receptor beta chains from one sample in a study of blood T cell repertoires in COVID-19. The protocol was immunoSEQ multiplex PCR, while the TCRdb copy is restricted to in-frame clones and leaves out a portion. In the table there are about 400,000 clones, around 89% of which are singletons. Material for sequencing was PBMCs or T cells enriched from blood (not recorded which). These receptors all come from a woman under 40 with acute COVID-19. CDR3s include the opening cysteine and the closing phenylalanine or tryptophan. Fields, in order: D gene, clone size, J gene, V gene, CDR3 protein, CDR3 DNA. A D gene is named only where the DNA matches it firmly. A row's size may be missing; if present it is once, few, many or a size class.

TRBD2 | NA | TRBJ2-1 | TRBV10-3 | CATGGGPYNEQFF | TGTGCCACGGGGGGTGGCCCCTACAATGAGCAGTTCTTC
TRBD2 | NA | TRBJ2-3 | TRBV7-2 | CASSLVAGTSTDTQYF | TGTGCCAGCAGCTTAGTAGCGGGGACTAGCACAGATACGCAGTATTTT
TRBD1 | NA | TRBJ1-1 | TRBV5-8 | CASRTTTGARTEAFF | TGTGCCAGCCGGACCACGACAGGGGCAAGAACTGAAGCTTTCTTT
NA | NA | TRBJ2-2 | TRBV24-1 | CATSDVTLFGTGELFF | TGTGCCACCAGTGATGTCACCCTTTTCGGGACCGGGGAGCTGTTTTTT
TRBD1 | NA | TRBJ2-7 | TRBV7-9 | CASSLVAAGGWYEQYF | TGTGCCAGCAGCTTAGTCGCGGCAGGGGGCTGGTACGAGCAGTACTTC
TRBD1 | NA | TRBJ1-4 | TRBV15 | CATGGGDEKLFF | TGTGCCACCGGAGGGGGCGATGAAAAACTGTTTTTT
TRBD1 | NA | TRBJ2-7 | TRBV19 | CASSIFGQGGYEQYF | TGTGCCAGTAGTATATTCGGACAGGGTGGGTACGAGCAGTACTTC
TRBD2 | NA | TRBJ2-1 | TRBV2 | CASSPRGGGTYNEQFF | TGTGCCAGCAGTCCTCGCGGGGGGGGGACTTACAATGAGCAGTTCTTC
NA | NA | TRBJ1-2 | TRBV6-5 | CASSRGQFPNYGYTF | TGTGCCAGCAGCCGCGGACAGTTTCCTAACTATGGCTACACCTTC
NA | NA | TRBJ1-2 | TRBV12-3/TRBV12-4 | CASTPGLYYGYTF | TGTGCCAGCACCCCGGGACTTTACTATGGCTACACCTTC
TRBD1 | NA | TRBJ2-2 | TRBV27 | CASSLRAGGSRGKDTGELFF | TGTGCCAGCAGTTTAAGGGCGGGTGGGTCCAGGGGGAAAGACACCGGGGAGCTGTTTTTT
NA | NA | TRBJ1-2 | TRBV5-1 | CASSSTGIPFGYTF | TGCGCCAGCAGCTCAACAGGGATCCCGTTCGGCTACACCTTC
NA | NA | TRBJ2-1 | TRBV6-4 | CASSDGAQQFF | TGTGCCAGCAGTGACGGGGCCCAGCAGTTCTTC
TRBD1 | NA | TRBJ1-1 | TRBV6-2/TRBV6-3 | CASSLTRGRNTEAFF | TGTGCCAGCAGCCTCACCAGGGGGCGGAACACTGAAGCTTTCTTT
NA | NA | TRBJ2-7 | TRBV5-1 | CASTDYLSYEQYF | TGCGCCAGCACGGACTACCTCTCCTACGAGCAGTACTTC
NA | NA | TRBJ1-4 | TRBV5-1 | CASSLGQGDNEKLFF | TGCGCCAGCAGCTTGGGGCAGGGTGATAATGAAAAACTGTTTTTT
TRBD1 | NA | TRBJ1-1 | TRBV6-1 | CASSERRQGVPFF | TGTGCCAGCAGTGAACGTAGACAGGGCGTTCCGTTCTTT
NA | NA | TRBJ2-7 | TRBV27 | CASSNNYEQYF | TGTGCCAGCAGCAACAACTACGAGCAGTACTTC
TRBD1 | NA | TRBJ1-2 | TRBV27 | CASGQGAKGYGYTF | TGTGCCAGCGGACAGGGGGCTAAGGGCTATGGCTACACCTTC
TRBD2 | NA | TRBJ2-5 | TRBV12-3/TRBV12-4 | CASSPGTRETQYF | TGTGCCAGCAGCCCAGGGACTAGAGAGACCCAGTACTTC
NA | NA | TRBJ1-1 | TRBV24-1 | CATRGGVSNTEAFF | TGTGCCACCAGGGGCGGGGTGTCGAACACTGAAGCTTTCTTT
NA | few | TRBJ1-2 | TRBV2 | CASSESGEDSWGAGYTF | TGTGCCAGCAGCGAAAGCGGGGAAGATAGTTGGGGGGCCGGCTACACCTTC
NA | once | TRBJ1-1 | TRBV3-1/TRBV3-2 | CASSQVSAHLRGFTEAFF | TGTGCCAGCAGCCAAGTGTCCGCGCATCTTCGCGGGTTCACTGAAGCTTTCTTT
NA | NA | TRBJ1-5 | TRBV7-2 | CASSLDGYSNQPQHF | TGTGCCAGCAGCTTAGACGGGTATAGCAATCAGCCCCAGCATTTT
NA | NA | TRBJ2-7 | TRBV6-6 | CASSPGVLVLYEQYF | TGTGCCAGCAGCCCAGGGGTTTTAGTCCTCTACGAGCAGTACTTC
NA | NA | TRBJ2-5 | TRBV7-2 | CASRLGYRRSQETQYF | TGTGCCAGCAGACTCGGGTACCGAAGGTCCCAAGAGACCCAGTACTTC
TRBD1 | NA | TRBJ2-7 | TRBV13 | CASSLEGQGSEQYF | TGTGCCAGCAGCTTAGAAGGACAGGGAAGCGAGCAGTACTTC
NA | NA | TRBJ2-7 | TRBV6-2/TRBV6-3 | CASSYGAVSYEQYF | TGTGCCAGCAGTTACGGCGCGGTCTCCTACGAGCAGTACTTC
NA | NA | TRBJ1-2 | TRBV6-5 | CASTPTGYNYGYTF | TGTGCCAGCACCCCGACAGGATACAACTATGGCTACACCTTC
NA | NA | TRBJ1-2 | TRBV19 | CASSTAETGYTF | TGTGCCAGTAGTACGGCGGAAACGGGCTACACCTTC
TRBD1 | NA | TRBJ1-2 | TRBV18 | CASSPARQGALNGYTF | TGTGCCAGCTCCCCTGCCCGACAGGGGGCTCTAAATGGCTACACCTTC
NA | once | TRBJ1-5 | TRBV7-6 | CASSPRQDQPQHF | TGTGCCAGCAGTCCTAGACAGGATCAGCCCCAGCATTTT
NA | few | TRBJ1-5 | TRBV19 | CASSIGAQAQYQPQHF | TGTGCCAGTAGTATAGGGGCCCAAGCCCAATATCAGCCCCAGCATTTT
NA | NA | TRBJ2-3 | TRBV18 | CASSPPSRANTDTQYF | TGTGCCAGCTCACCACCTAGCAGGGCCAACACAGATACGCAGTATTTT
NA | few | TRBJ2-7 | TRBV5-1 | CASSLASGPYEQYF | TGCGCCAGCAGCTTGGCGTCAGGCCCCTACGAGCAGTACTTC
TRBD1 | NA | TRBJ2-7 | TRBV27 | CASSLPRGTGGWEQYF | TGTGCCAGCAGTTTACCCCGCGGGACAGGGGGCTGGGAGCAGTACTTC
NA | few | TRBJ1-6 | TRBV19 | CASSITLTAINSPLHF | TGTGCCAGTAGTATCACCTTGACAGCTATCAATTCACCCCTCCACTTT
NA | NA | TRBJ2-7 | TRBV11-2 | CASSLDLASSTYEQYF | TGTGCCAGCAGCTTAGATCTAGCTAGTTCGACCTACGAGCAGTACTTC
NA | NA | TRBJ1-4 | TRBV9 | CASSVTTGPNEKLFF | TGTGCCAGCAGCGTAACGACAGGACCTAATGAAAAACTGTTTTTT
NA | NA | TRBJ1-6 | TRBV5-8 | CASSSPTQGYNSPLHF | TGTGCCAGCAGCTCGCCAACTCAGGGGTATAATTCACCCCTCCACTTT
NA | NA | TRBJ2-5 | TRBV6-5 | CASSYGAVGETQYF | TGTGCCAGCAGTTACGGAGCGGTAGGGGAGACCCAGTACTTC
NA | once | TRBJ1-6 | TRBV7-3 | CASSLSSRGNSPLHF | TGTGCCAGCAGCTTAAGTTCCAGGGGTAATTCACCCCTCCACTTT
NA | NA | TRBJ1-1 | TRBV5-1 | CASSLGAGSGTEAFF | TGCGCCAGCAGCTTGGGGGCGGGGTCCGGCACTGAAGCTTTCTTT
TRBD1 | once | TRBJ1-4 | TRBV4-1 | CASSPGQGKDEKLFF | TGCGCCAGCAGCCCCGGACAGGGGAAGGACGAAAAACTGTTTTTT
NA | NA | TRBJ1-5 | TRBV12-5 | CASGLRGRDTRDQPQHF | TGTGCTAGTGGTTTACGAGGCAGGGACACGAGGGATCAGCCCCAGCATTTT
NA | NA | TRBJ1-3 | TRBV3-1/TRBV3-2 | CASSQDWREPIYF | TGTGCCAGCAGCCAAGATTGGAGGGAGCCCATATATTTT
NA | NA | TRBJ2-7 | TRBV29-1 | CSVEAGTPYEQYF | TGCAGCGTTGAGGCAGGAACCCCCTACGAGCAGTACTTC
NA | once | TRBJ2-2 | TRBV11-1 | CASRESYTGELFF | TGTGCCAGCAGGGAGAGCTACACCGGGGAGCTGTTTTTT
TRBD1 | NA | TRBJ1-2 | TRBV19 | CASSTWTGNYGYTF | TGTGCCAGTAGTACCTGGACAGGGAACTATGGCTACACCTTC
TRBD2 | NA | TRBJ2-1 | TRBV5-4 | CASSQRLAGDNEQFF | TGTGCCAGCAGCCAAAGACTAGCGGGGGACAATGAGCAGTTCTTC
NA | NA | TRBJ1-2 | TRBV2 | CASRAFGGGYTF | TGTGCCAGCAGGGCATTCGGGGGGGGCTACACCTTC
NA | NA | TRBJ1-6 | TRBV5-5 | CASSLAGQGNSPLHF | TGTGCCAGCAGCTTGGCCGGGCAGGGCAATTCACCCCTCCACTTT
NA | few | TRBJ1-2 | TRBV7-8 | CASSLVSGYYGYTF | TGTGCCAGCAGCTTAGTTTCGGGGTACTATGGCTACACCTTC
TRBD1 | NA | TRBJ2-3 | TRBV6-1 | CASSVGTGFFPTDTQYF | TGTGCCAGCAGTGTGGGGACAGGGTTTTTCCCCACAGATACGCAGTATTTT
TRBD1 | NA | TRBJ2-4 | TRBV6-2/TRBV6-3 | CASSYVDRKNIQYF | TGTGCCAGCAGTTATGTGGACAGGAAAAACATTCAGTACTTC
NA | NA | TRBJ2-1 | TRBV5-8 | CASSLSLRVQHEQFF | TGTGCCAGCAGCTTAAGTCTCAGGGTTCAGCATGAGCAGTTCTTC
NA | NA | TRBJ2-2 | TRBV9 | CASSGQVNTGELFF | TGTGCCAGCAGCGGACAGGTTAACACCGGGGAGCTGTTTTTT
TRBD1 | NA | TRBJ1-5 | TRBV6-2/TRBV6-3 | CASSYPRQGQFQPQHF | TGTGCCAGCAGTTACCCCCGACAGGGCCAGTTTCAGCCCCAGCATTTT
TRBD2 | once | TRBJ2-7 | TRBV5-1 | CASSLRLAGGHEQYF | TGCGCCAGCAGCTTGCGACTAGCGGGGGGTCACGAGCAGTACTTC